The clone carrying this TCR beta chain has at least ten counts. Antigen specificity is unknown. These data belong to a study of response to subunit inactivated influenza vaccine. Study-wide points: Authors suggested each seasonal flu vaccination may recruit only limited numbers of new T cells.

The CDR3 sequence is 11 residues long. Looked up from germline, CDR1 is SQVTM and CDR2 is ANQGSEA. V dropped 1 base and J dropped 2 bases, with 3 bases sitting between them. TCRdb ran MiXCR on the RT-PCR reads and lists one entry per CDR3 protein. The sample has about 650,000 distinct CDR3 sequences, roughly 14% seen once. The specimen comprised PBMCs from blood, sampled 11 to 12 days after vaccination. This TCR was sampled from a man in his fifties or sixties who received an inactivated influenza vaccine. The J gene is TRBJ2-7, the V gene TRBV29-1, with D uncertain. The CDR3 loop reads CSVEGTYEQYF. CDR3 DNA: TGCAGCGTTGAAGGCACCTACGAGCAGTACTTC.